This T cell receptor beta chain was obtained from a study of blood T cells in healthy people across ages. Whole-study findings and limits: In these data, TCR beta diversity tracked strongly with naive T cell percentage.

A J-beta primer mix and a sample-barcoded 5' primer were used in a second PCR of about 7 to 12 cycles. Unique molecular identifiers of 12 random nucleotides labeled each cDNA. TCRdb re-analysed the 5' RACE reads in MiXCR, keeping a single row per CDR3 protein. The sample holds roughly 1,100,000 distinct CDR3 sequences, about 23% seen once. V was clipped by 2 bases and J by 5 bases, with 18 bases between them. This CDR3 has 16 residues. Germline-derived CDR1 and CDR2 are MNHEY and SVGAGI. This clonotype occurred a few times. Its antigen is undetermined. These data also featured in a second study, about T cells of mothers and their children. That report adds: Samples came from a few healthy Caucasian mothers and their six children.

Sequencing used blood. The TCR originated in a girl aged 2-10 years in good health. This chain joins TRBV6-5 and TRBJ2-5; D may match TRBD1 or TRBD2 (7 bases each). The CDR3 bases are TGTGCCAGCAGTTACACCTTCCTCAGGGGGGGGGAGACCCAGTACTTC. It translates to CASSYTFLRGGETQYF.